Listed below are T cell receptor beta chains from one sample, sequenced in a study of response to subunit inactivated influenza vaccine. Using its own MiXCR run on the RT-PCR reads, TCRdb lists one record per CDR3 protein. The top ten clones hold 10% of a sample with about 310,000 distinct CDR3 sequences, 20% to 25% of them seen once. The sample in question was PBMCs from blood, obtained about 19 months after vaccination. These TCRs come from a man between 50 and 75 years old who received an inactivated influenza vaccine. CDR3s include the opening cysteine and the closing phenylalanine or tryptophan. Fields, in order: J gene, V gene, CDR3 protein.

J: TRBJ2-7
V: TRBV3-1
CDR3: CASTLRRGVGEQYF

J: TRBJ1-1
V: TRBV12-3/TRBV12-4
CDR3: CASTGLPETEAFF

J: TRBJ2-3
V: TRBV28
CDR3: CASSERGTDTQYF

J: TRBJ1-1
V: TRBV29-1
CDR3: CSAREAFF

J: TRBJ2-3
V: TRBV7-2
CDR3: CASSLVGADTQYF

J: TRBJ1-2
V: TRBV13
CDR3: CASSLKQTANYGYTF

J: TRBJ2-5
V: TRBV28
CDR3: CASSLPLQGGKTQYF

J: TRBJ1-4
V: TRBV20-1
CDR3: CSARGRATNEELFF

J: TRBJ2-7
V: TRBV7-2
CDR3: CASRRLSGTPSYEQYF

J: TRBJ2-3
V: TRBV6-2/TRBV6-3
CDR3: CASSDRTDTQYF

J: TRBJ1-4
V: TRBV28
CDR3: CASSLRGWEKLFF

J: TRBJ2-1
V: TRBV15
CDR3: CATSRDAGAFNEQFF

J: TRBJ2-3
V: TRBV5-4
CDR3: CASSLDFKLADSTDTQYF

J: TRBJ1-5
V: TRBV6-2/TRBV6-3
CDR3: CASSYPDRGVNQPQHF

J: TRBJ2-2
V: TRBV28
CDR3: CASARGSSDTGELFF

J: TRBJ1-1
V: TRBV10-2
CDR3: CASSDDLSNTEAFF

J: TRBJ2-1
V: TRBV27
CDR3: CASSQGLAGDLSYNEQFF

J: TRBJ1-3
V: TRBV12-3/TRBV12-4
CDR3: CASTPAEVPPNTIYF

J: TRBJ1-4
V: TRBV5-4
CDR3: CASRSMGLSNEKLFF

J: TRBJ1-1
V: TRBV12-3/TRBV12-4
CDR3: CATSRGGPTEAFF

J: TRBJ1-6
V: TRBV2
CDR3: CASSVEADSPLHF

J: TRBJ2-3
V: TRBV24-1
CDR3: CATSDPPGTGTDTQYF

J: TRBJ2-2
V: TRBV29-1
CDR3: CSVDRANTGELFF

J: TRBJ2-7
V: TRBV6-5
CDR3: CASSYSSGTYEQYF

J: TRBJ1-5
V: TRBV12-3/TRBV12-4
CDR3: CASSHRGNQPQHF

J: TRBJ1-4
V: TRBV5-4
CDR3: CASSFQGQEKLFF

J: TRBJ2-1
V: TRBV4-1
CDR3: CASSQGPSSGYNEQFF

J: TRBJ1-1
V: TRBV15
CDR3: CATSRGRGMNTEAFF

J: TRBJ2-7
V: TRBV5-1
CDR3: CASSLGQGADEQYF

J: TRBJ1-5
V: TRBV19
CDR3: CASSISRGATGQPQHF

J: TRBJ1-3
V: TRBV7-2
CDR3: CASSRGTLGNTIYF

J: TRBJ1-1
V: TRBV12-3/TRBV12-4
CDR3: CASTSLGTLMNTEAFF

J: TRBJ2-3
V: TRBV6-1
CDR3: CASRDRGTDTQYF

J: TRBJ2-3
V: TRBV5-1
CDR3: CASSRDRGSTDTQYF

J: TRBJ2-3
V: TRBV7-2
CDR3: CASSLRPGLAGADTQYF

J: TRBJ2-3
V: TRBV7-2
CDR3: CASRFRLGQGTDTQYF

J: TRBJ1-2
V: TRBV12-3/TRBV12-4
CDR3: CASSPGGSNYGYTF

J: TRBJ1-3
V: TRBV12-3/TRBV12-4
CDR3: CASSMGPIPSGNTIYF

J: TRBJ2-5
V: TRBV15
CDR3: CATSRDPGDLETQYF

J: TRBJ1-2
V: TRBV24-1
CDR3: CATSDQDEGGDGYTF

J: TRBJ2-3
V: TRBV12-3/TRBV12-4
CDR3: CASSLRAGKTDTQYF